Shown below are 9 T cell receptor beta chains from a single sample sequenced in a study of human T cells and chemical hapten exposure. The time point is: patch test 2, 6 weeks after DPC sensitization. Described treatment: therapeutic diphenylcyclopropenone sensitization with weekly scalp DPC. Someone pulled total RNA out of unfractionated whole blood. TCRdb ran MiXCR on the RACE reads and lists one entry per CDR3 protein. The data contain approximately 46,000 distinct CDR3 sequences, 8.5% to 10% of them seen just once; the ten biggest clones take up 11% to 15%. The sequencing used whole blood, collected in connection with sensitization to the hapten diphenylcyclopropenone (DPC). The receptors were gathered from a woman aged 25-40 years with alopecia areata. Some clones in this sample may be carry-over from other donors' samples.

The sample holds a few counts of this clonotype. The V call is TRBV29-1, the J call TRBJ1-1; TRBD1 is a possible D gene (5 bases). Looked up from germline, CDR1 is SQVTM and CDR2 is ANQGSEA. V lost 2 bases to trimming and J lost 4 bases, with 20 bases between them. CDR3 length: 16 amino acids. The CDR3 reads CSVELGTRVSSTEAFF. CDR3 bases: TGCAGCGTTGAATTGGGGACGCGGGTTTCATCCACTGAAGCTTTCTTT.

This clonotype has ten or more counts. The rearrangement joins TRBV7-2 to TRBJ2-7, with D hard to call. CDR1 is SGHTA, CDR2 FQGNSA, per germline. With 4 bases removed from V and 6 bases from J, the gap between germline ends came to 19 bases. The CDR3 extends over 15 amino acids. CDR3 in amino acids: CASSSPGANPTEQYF. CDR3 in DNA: TGTGCCAGCAGCTCCCCCGGAGCCAACCCGACCGAGCAGTACTTC.

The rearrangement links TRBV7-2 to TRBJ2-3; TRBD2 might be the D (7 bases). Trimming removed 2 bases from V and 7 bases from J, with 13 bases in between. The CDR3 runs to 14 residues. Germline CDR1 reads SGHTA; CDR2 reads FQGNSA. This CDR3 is CASSLLAGDNTQYF. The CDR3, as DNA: TGTGCCAGCAGCTTACTCGCGGGGGACAATACGCAGTATTTT. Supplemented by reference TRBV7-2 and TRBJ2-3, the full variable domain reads GAGVSQSPSNKVTEKGKDVELRCDPISGHTALYWYRQSLGQGLEFLIYFQGNSAPDKSGLPSDRFSAERTGGSVSTLTIQRTQQEDSAVYLCASSLLAGDNTQYFGPGTRLTVL.

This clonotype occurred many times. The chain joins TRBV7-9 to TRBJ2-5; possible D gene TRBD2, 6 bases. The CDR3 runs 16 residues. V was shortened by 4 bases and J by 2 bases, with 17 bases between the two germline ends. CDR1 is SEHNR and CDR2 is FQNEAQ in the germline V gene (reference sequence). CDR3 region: CASSYRTNRVQETQYF. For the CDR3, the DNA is TGTGCCAGCAGCTACCGGACTAATAGAGTTCAAGAGACCCAGTACTTC.

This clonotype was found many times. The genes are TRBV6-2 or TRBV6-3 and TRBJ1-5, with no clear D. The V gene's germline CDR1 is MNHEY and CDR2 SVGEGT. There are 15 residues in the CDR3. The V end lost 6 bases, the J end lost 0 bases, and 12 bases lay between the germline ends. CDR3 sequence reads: CASRASQNSNQPQHF. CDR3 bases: TGTGCCAGCAGGGCCTCGCAGAATAGCAATCAGCCCCAGCATTTT.

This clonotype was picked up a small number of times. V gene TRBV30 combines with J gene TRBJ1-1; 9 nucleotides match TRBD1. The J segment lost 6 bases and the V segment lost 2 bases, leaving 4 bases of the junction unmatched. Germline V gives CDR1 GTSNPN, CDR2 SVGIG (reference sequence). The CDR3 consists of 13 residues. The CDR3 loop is CAWSRDRAAEAFF. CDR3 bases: TGTGCCTGGAGTCGGGACAGGGCGGCTGAAGCTTTCTTT.

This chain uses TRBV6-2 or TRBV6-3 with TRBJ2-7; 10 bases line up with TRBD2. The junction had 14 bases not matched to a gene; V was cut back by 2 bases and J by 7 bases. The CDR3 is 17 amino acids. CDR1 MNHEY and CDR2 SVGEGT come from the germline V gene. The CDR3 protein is CASSYARTSGDPFEQYF. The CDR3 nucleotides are TGTGCCAGCAGTTACGCCAGGACTAGCGGAGACCCTTTTGAGCAGTACTTC.

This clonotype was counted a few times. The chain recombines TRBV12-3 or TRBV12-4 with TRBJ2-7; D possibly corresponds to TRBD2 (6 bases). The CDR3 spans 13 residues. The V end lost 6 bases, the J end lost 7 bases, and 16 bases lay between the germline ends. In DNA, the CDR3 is TGTGCCAGCAGAACCCTCGGGGGACCAGAGCAGTACTTC. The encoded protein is CASRTLGGPEQYF.

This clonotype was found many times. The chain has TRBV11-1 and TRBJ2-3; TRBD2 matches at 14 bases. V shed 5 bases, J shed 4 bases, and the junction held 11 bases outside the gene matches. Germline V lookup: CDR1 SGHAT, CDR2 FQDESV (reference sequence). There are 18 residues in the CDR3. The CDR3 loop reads CASSPGTSGGARADTQYF. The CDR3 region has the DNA TGTGCCAGCAGCCCGGGGACTAGCGGGGGCGCAAGGGCAGATACGCAGTATTTT.